The clone carrying this T cell receptor beta chain was seen more than once but under ten times. Trimming cost V 2 bases and J 3 bases, with 8 bases left between them. Germline V gives CDR1 KGHSH, CDR2 LQKENI. There are 13 residues in the CDR3. This sample is drawn from a study of blood T cell repertoires in COVID-19. Turning to the study itself: Sources were T cells, B-cell-depleted T cells, or PBMCs; the material itself was cDNA or gDNA.

Libraries were prepared by immunoSEQ multiplex PCR; TCRdb keeps only in-frame clonotypes and omits some of them. The sample has some 140,000 clones, roughly 81% seen once. The TCR originated in a human donor in a cohort sampled during active COVID-19. This rearrangement joins TRBV18 to TRBJ2-7; no clear D. The sample was peripheral blood. The chain's CDR3 is CASSPGANYEQYF. CDR3 sequence (DNA): TGTGCCAGCTCACCAGGAGCAAACTACGAGCAGTACTTC.